These 2 T cell receptor beta chains came from one sample sequenced in a study of cytomegalovirus exposure and HLA in healthy donors (dated by TCRdb to the late 2010s). Libraries were built with the immunoSEQ multiplex PCR assay. For the multiplex PCR, a mixture combining 60 forward primers for TCR Vbeta segments and 13 reverse primers for TCR Jbeta segments was used. As stored in TCRdb, this immuneACCESS dataset retains in-frame rearrangements with V and J assigned. A fraction of the clones does not appear; measured against another copy, unresolved V genes explain less than half of the discrepancy, and the remainder lacks a known reason. The sample table contains 150,000 to 200,000 clones; only one count was recorded for 70% to 90% of them. The ten largest clones represent approximately 2% of the sample. Specimen: PBMCs. The receptor set was obtained from a woman aged 18-30 years in good health and CMV-seronegative.

The rearrangement uses TRBV5-1 and TRBJ1-2; D is uncertain. Germline V CDR1 and CDR2: SGHRS, YFSETQ. CDR3 length equals 12 residues. Trimming took off 0 bases at V and 5 bases at J, with 5 bases between the two ends. In nucleotides, the CDR3 is TGCGCCAGCAGCTTGGCGGGTTATGGCTACACCTTC. The encoded protein is CASSLAGYGYTF.

There are a few counts of this clone. V usage is TRBV6-4 and J usage is TRBJ2-5; possibly TRBD1 for D (6 bases). Trimming took off 3 bases at V and 5 bases at J, with 16 bases between the two ends. The CDR3 is 15 amino acids. Germline CDR1 is MRHNA and CDR2 is SNTAGT. CDR3 coding DNA: TGTGCCAGCAGTGAATACGCAGGGGCGGAGGAGACCCAGTACTTC. Residues: CASSEYAGAEETQYF.